This is a list of T cell receptor beta chains from one sample in a study of prognosis after radiotherapy for stage I lung cancer. TCRdb reprocessed the multiplex PCR reads via MiXCR and lists one record per CDR3 protein. The table records 13,000 or so distinct CDR3 sequences, roughly 52% of them present only once. Material: PBMCs, obtained before or after stereotactic body radiation therapy (not recorded which). The receptors come from a donor over 45 with non-small cell lung cancer. Both conserved end residues are part of each CDR3. Fields, in order: V gene, J gene, clone size, D gene, CDR3 protein, CDR3 DNA. The D gene is left open where the match is weak. Part of the rows lack a size; the others show once, few, many or a class for expanded clones.

>TRBV28|TRBJ1-5|once|-
CASSFCRSPNQPQHF
TGTGCCAGCAGTTTTTGCCGGTCCCCCAATCAGCCCCAGCATTTT
>TRBV20-1|TRBJ2-1|many|TRBD1
CSANNAGTGGVNEQFF
TGCAGTGCTAACAACGCCGGGACAGGGGGCGTCAATGAGCAGTTCTTC
>TRBV12-3/TRBV12-4|TRBJ2-5|many|-
CASSFSPQQETQYF
TGTGCCAGCAGTTTTAGTCCTCAACAAGAGACCCAGTACTTC
>TRBV6-1|TRBJ2-2|few|-
CASSDGTDTGELFF
TGTGCCAGCAGTGACGGGACGGACACCGGGGAGCTGTTTTTT
>TRBV5-1|TRBJ2-2|-|-
CASSPASAKGTGELFF
TGCGCCAGCAGCCCTGCGTCGGCAAAAGGGACCGGGGAGCTGTTTTTT
>TRBV4-1|TRBJ2-1|-|TRBD1
CASSPINRGRKPYNEQFF
TGCGCCAGCAGCCCGATTAACAGGGGCCGAAAACCCTACAATGAGCAGTTCTTC
>TRBV7-9|TRBJ2-5|many|TRBD2
CASSLGTSPGYF
TGTGCCAGCAGCTTGGGGACTAGCCCGGGGTACTTC
>TRBV20-1|TRBJ1-2|-|-
CSAIIATNYGYTF
TGCAGTGCTATAATTGCGACTAACTATGGCTACACCTTC
>TRBV7-9|TRBJ2-7|many|-
CASSSTDQGRLYEQYF
TGTGCCAGCAGCTCTACCGACCAGGGTAGGCTCTACGAGCAGTACTTC
>TRBV3-1|TRBJ1-5|many|-
CASSHGLSSQPQHF
TGTGCCAGCAGCCATGGTTTGTCAAGTCAGCCCCAGCATTTT
>TRBV10-3|TRBJ2-7|-|-
CAISCGLYEQYF
TGTGCTATCAGTTGTGGGCTGTATGAGCAGTACTTC
>TRBV12-3/TRBV12-4|TRBJ2-2|-|TRBD1
CASSYGTGANTGELFF
TGTGCCAGCAGCTACGGGACAGGGGCGAACACCGGGGAGCTGTTTTTT
>TRBV7-9|TRBJ1-5|many|-
CASSLAAESPQHF
TGTGCCAGCAGCTTAGCCGCTGAGAGTCCCCAGCATTTT
>TRBV6-5|TRBJ1-2|-|-
CASSSLAAWNYGYTF
TGTGCCAGCAGTTCATTGGCAGCCTGGAACTATGGCTACACCTTC
>TRBV7-8|TRBJ2-3|many|TRBD2
CASSPLDLRGGTQYF
TGTGCCAGCAGCCCATTAGATCTTCGGGGGGGTACGCAGTATTTT
>TRBV7-3|TRBJ2-1|many|-
CASSLGLTEQFF
TGTGCCAGCAGCTTAGGACTGACAGAGCAGTTCTTC
>TRBV15|TRBJ1-2|hyperexpanded|-
CATSRDRAGPGYTF
TGTGCCACCAGCAGAGATCGAGCAGGGCCCGGCTACACCTTC
>TRBV6-5|TRBJ2-2|-|-
CASSYPHGGGRYTRELFF
TGTGCCAGCAGTTACCCACATGGGGGAGGACGTTACACCCGGGAGCTGTTTTTT